Listed below are T cell receptor beta chains from one sample, sequenced in a study of OX40 agonist ivuxolimab in advanced cancers. Sequencing used immunoSEQ multiplex PCR; TCRdb keeps in-frame clones, though not all of them. Counted here are fewer than 65,000 clones, roughly 90% occurring once; the ten biggest clones make up 4.5% to 6%. The material sequenced was CD4+ or CD8+ T cells sorted from blood, taken in a trial of the OX40 agonist ivuxolimab. These receptor sequences come from an adult with an advanced solid tumor such as melanoma, head and neck, liver or kidney cancer. Each CDR3 is given with its conserved first and last residue.

CDR3 protein: CASSVGLAVQETQYF
CDR3 length: 15
V gene: TRBV7-7

CDR3 protein: CASSLTGSRGEKLFF
CDR3 length: 15
V gene: TRBV5-1

CDR3 protein: CASSGNPGDTQYF
CDR3 length: 13
V gene: TRBV6-1

CDR3 protein: CASSASRYTDTQYF
CDR3 length: 14
V gene: TRBV2

CDR3 protein: CAWSLGGQNTGELFF
CDR3 length: 15
V gene: TRBV30

CDR3 protein: CASSLIQETQYF
CDR3 length: 12
V gene: TRBV7-2

CDR3 protein: CASSLGRGYGNTIYF
CDR3 length: 15
V gene: TRBV5-8

CDR3 protein: CASSLASTSGSGYEQFF
CDR3 length: 17
V gene: TRBV28

CDR3 protein: CASSLPGQGSLLFF
CDR3 length: 14
V gene: TRBV11-2

CDR3 protein: CASTGSDRATEAFF
CDR3 length: 14
V gene: TRBV19

CDR3 protein: CASSSGLLNEKLFF
CDR3 length: 14
V gene: TRBV7-2

CDR3 protein: CASSGSGQGYREQYF
CDR3 length: 15
V gene: TRBV25-1

CDR3 protein: CASSQSTRAAFF
CDR3 length: 12
V gene: TRBV6-1

CDR3 protein: CASSPLPGTPHEQYF
CDR3 length: 15
V gene: TRBV18

CDR3 protein: CASSSRQGVQETQYF
CDR3 length: 15
V gene: TRBV19

CDR3 protein: CASSPGAHTGELFF
CDR3 length: 14
V gene: TRBV18

CDR3 protein: CASRTTWSTDTQYF
CDR3 length: 14
V gene: TRBV19

CDR3 protein: CASSLRGGTRGNEQFF
CDR3 length: 16
V gene: TRBV7-3

CDR3 protein: CSVAQRETFTGELFF
CDR3 length: 15
V gene: TRBV29-1

CDR3 protein: CASSAGGAVEGADTQYF
CDR3 length: 17
V gene: TRBV14

CDR3 protein: CSASRDSYTF
CDR3 length: 10
V gene: TRBV20-1

CDR3 protein: CASRLDSNQPQHF
CDR3 length: 13
V gene: TRBV2

CDR3 protein: CASSVGTGDPYGYTF
CDR3 length: 15
V gene: TRBV9

CDR3 protein: CASTQGPAGELFF
CDR3 length: 13
V gene: TRBV25-1

CDR3 protein: CASSKGRGGYNSPLHF
CDR3 length: 16
V gene: TRBV21-1

CDR3 protein: CASSFSGGAPGEQYF
CDR3 length: 15
V gene: TRBV5-4

CDR3 protein: CASSEPPKLYGYTF
CDR3 length: 14
V gene: TRBV11-2

CDR3 protein: CASSIGAVPTEAFF
CDR3 length: 14
V gene: TRBV19

CDR3 protein: CASSHYKTRKADTQYF
CDR3 length: 16
V gene: TRBV5-8

CDR3 protein: CASSLLRHDRGTDTQYF
CDR3 length: 17
V gene: TRBV5-1

CDR3 protein: CASRPRWDAGEQFF
CDR3 length: 14
V gene: TRBV6-1

CDR3 protein: CASSSTLAGGAYNEQFF
CDR3 length: 17
V gene: TRBV11-3

CDR3 protein: CASTLGGGSGRNYEQYF
CDR3 length: 17
V gene: TRBV11-3

CDR3 protein: CASSLGDRGYNEQFF
CDR3 length: 15
V gene: TRBV11-3

CDR3 protein: CASNWDRATGELFF
CDR3 length: 14
V gene: TRBV2

CDR3 protein: CARSLLVGQQPNTEAFF
CDR3 length: 17
V gene: TRBV5-3

CDR3 protein: CASSEGGYEQYF
CDR3 length: 12
V gene: TRBV6-1

CDR3 protein: CASSYSESGFETTF
CDR3 length: 14
V gene: TRBV6-5

CDR3 protein: CASRRTANGNTIYF
CDR3 length: 14
V gene: TRBV6-1

CDR3 protein: CATSRDTDTQYF
CDR3 length: 12
V gene: TRBV15

CDR3 protein: CASSPVNSGANVLTF
CDR3 length: 15
V gene: TRBV14

CDR3 protein: CASGGGQGAHETQYF
CDR3 length: 15
V gene: TRBV19

CDR3 protein: CASTPSSGLAPRETQYF
CDR3 length: 17
V gene: TRBV7-2

CDR3 protein: CASSLGRNSYNEQFF
CDR3 length: 15
V gene: TRBV11-3

CDR3 protein: CASLPQMNTEAFF
CDR3 length: 13
V gene: TRBV28

CDR3 protein: CASNLAGREDQPQHF
CDR3 length: 15
V gene: TRBV5-6

CDR3 protein: CASSGGQGDTEAFF
CDR3 length: 14
V gene: TRBV2

CDR3 protein: CSVGQGVSEAFF
CDR3 length: 12
V gene: TRBV29-1

CDR3 protein: CASTPAQGNYGYTF
CDR3 length: 14
V gene: TRBV19

CDR3 protein: CSVRDRGVNQPQHF
CDR3 length: 14
V gene: TRBV29-1

CDR3 protein: CASSLSPGDTEAFF
CDR3 length: 14
V gene: TRBV9